This T cell receptor beta chain originates from a study of blood T cell repertoires in COVID-19. This clone was seen a few times. Trimming took off 3 bases at V and 3 bases at J, with 26 bases between the two ends. CDR3 size: 19 residues. Germline-derived CDR1 and CDR2 are SNHLY and FYNNEI. Sequenced by immunoSEQ multiplex PCR; TCRdb stores in-frame clones only, minus some. Of more than 300,000 clones in the sample, over 85% were seen once. The V and J genes are TRBV2 and TRBJ1-1, with a tentative D call TRBD1 (6 bases). The sequenced sample consisted of peripheral blood. This TCR was recovered from a woman in her thirties with COVID-19, enrolled during active disease. CDR3 DNA: TGTGCCAGCAGTGAGCTAGATAGCGGGGGCGATCCTCTGGACACTGAAGCTTTCTTT. Protein: CASSELDSGGDPLDTEAFF.